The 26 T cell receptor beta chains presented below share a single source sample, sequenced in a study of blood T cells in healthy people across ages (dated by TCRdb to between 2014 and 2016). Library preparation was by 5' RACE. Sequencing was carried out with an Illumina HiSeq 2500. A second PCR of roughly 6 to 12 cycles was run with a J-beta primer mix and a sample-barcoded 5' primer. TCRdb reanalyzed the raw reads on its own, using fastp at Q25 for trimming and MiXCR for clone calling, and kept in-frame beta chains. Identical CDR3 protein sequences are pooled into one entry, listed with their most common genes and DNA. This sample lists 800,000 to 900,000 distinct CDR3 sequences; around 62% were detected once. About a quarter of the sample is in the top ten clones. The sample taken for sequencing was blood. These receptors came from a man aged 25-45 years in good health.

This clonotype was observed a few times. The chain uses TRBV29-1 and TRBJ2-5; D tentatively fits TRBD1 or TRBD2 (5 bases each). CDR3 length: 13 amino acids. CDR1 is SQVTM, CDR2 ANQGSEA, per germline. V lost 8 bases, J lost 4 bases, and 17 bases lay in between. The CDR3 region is CSSLRGVGETQYF. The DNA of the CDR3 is TGCAGCTCTCTTAGAGGGGTTGGAGAGACCCAGTACTTC.

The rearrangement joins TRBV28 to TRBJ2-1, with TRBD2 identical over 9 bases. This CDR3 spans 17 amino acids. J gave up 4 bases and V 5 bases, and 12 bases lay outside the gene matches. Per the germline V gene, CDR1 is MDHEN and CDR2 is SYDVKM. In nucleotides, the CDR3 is TGTGCCAGCAGTCCCCTGACTAGCGGTGAGCTTTACAATGAGCAGTTCTTC. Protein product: CASSPLTSGELYNEQFF.

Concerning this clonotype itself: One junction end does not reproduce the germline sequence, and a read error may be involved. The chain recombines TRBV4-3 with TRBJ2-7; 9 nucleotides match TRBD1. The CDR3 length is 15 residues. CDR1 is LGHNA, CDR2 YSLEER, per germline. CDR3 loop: CASSQGTGSSYEQYF. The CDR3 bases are TGTGCCAGCAGCCAAGGGACAGGGAGCTCCTACGAGCAGTACTTC.

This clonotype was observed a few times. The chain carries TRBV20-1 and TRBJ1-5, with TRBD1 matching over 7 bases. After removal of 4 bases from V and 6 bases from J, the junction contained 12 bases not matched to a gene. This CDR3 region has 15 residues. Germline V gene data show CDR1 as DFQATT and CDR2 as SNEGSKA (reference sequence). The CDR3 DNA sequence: TGCAGTGCTACACAGGGGCTTGGGCAAGTTCAGCCCCAGCATTTT. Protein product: CSATQGLGQVQPQHF.

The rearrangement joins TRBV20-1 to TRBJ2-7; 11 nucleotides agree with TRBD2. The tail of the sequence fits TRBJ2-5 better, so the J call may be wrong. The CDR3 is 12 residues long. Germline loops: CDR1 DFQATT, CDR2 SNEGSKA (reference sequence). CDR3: CSYSGGEETQYF. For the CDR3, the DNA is TGCAGCTATAGCGGGGGGGAAGAGACCCAGTACTTC.

The CDR3 loop is CSASREGGRTDTQYF. The CDR3, as DNA: TGCAGTGCCTCCCGTGAGGGGGGACGCACAGATACGCAGTATTTT. V gene TRBV20-1 combines with J gene TRBJ2-3; TRBD1 or TRBD2 may be the D gene (6 bases each). Germline CDR1 reads DFQATT; CDR2 reads SNEGSKA (reference sequence). V was trimmed by 6 bases and J by 1 base, leaving 17 bases between them. The CDR3 has 15 residues.

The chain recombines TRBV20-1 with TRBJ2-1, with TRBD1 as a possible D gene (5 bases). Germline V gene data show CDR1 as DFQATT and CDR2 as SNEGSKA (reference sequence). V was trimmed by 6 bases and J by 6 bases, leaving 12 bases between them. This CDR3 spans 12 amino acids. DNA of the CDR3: TGCAGTGCAGGGATTGGGGCCAATGAGCAGTTCTTC. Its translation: CSAGIGANEQFF.

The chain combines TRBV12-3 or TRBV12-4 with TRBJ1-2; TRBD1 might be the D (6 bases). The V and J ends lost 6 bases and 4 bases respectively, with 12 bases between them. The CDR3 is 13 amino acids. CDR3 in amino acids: CASRNREGYGYTF. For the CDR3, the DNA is TGTGCCAGCAGGAACAGGGAAGGCTATGGCTACACCTTC.

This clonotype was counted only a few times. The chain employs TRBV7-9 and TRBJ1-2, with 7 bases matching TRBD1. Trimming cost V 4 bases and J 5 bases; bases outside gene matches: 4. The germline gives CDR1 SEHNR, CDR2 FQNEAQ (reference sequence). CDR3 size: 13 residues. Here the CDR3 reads CASSSDRVYGYTF. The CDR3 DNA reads TGTGCCAGCAGCTCCGACAGGGTTTATGGCTACACCTTC. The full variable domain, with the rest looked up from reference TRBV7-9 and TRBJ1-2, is DTGVSQNPRHKITKRGQNVTFRCDPISEHNRLYWYRQTLGQGPEFLTYFQNEAQLEKSRLLSDRFSAERPKGSFSTLEIQRTEQGDSAMYLCASSSDRVYGYTFGSGTRLTVV.

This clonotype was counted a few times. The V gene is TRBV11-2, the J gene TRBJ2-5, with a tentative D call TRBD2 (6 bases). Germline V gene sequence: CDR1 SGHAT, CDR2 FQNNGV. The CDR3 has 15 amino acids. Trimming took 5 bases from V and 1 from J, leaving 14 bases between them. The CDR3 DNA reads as TGTGCCAGCAGCGCCTTGGAGGGGAGCCAAGAGACCCAGTACTTC. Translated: CASSALEGSQETQYF.

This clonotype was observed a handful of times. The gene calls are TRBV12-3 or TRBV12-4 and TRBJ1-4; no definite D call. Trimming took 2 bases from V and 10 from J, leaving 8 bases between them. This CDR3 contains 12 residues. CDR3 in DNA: TGTGCCAGCAGTTTATTTGAGGGAAAACTGTTTTTT. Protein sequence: CASSLFEGKLFF.

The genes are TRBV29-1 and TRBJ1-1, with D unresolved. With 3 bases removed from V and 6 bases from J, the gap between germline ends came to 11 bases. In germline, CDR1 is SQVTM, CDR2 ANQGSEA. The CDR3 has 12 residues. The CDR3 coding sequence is TGCAGCGTTGATATTAACAGCGCTGAAGCTTTCTTT. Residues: CSVDINSAEAFF.

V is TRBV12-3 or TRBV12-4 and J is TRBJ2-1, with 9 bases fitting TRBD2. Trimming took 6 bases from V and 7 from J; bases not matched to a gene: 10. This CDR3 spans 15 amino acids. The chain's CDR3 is CASSIVAGGKNEQFF. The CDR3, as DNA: TGTGCCAGCAGCATTGTGGCGGGGGGGAAGAATGAGCAGTTCTTC.

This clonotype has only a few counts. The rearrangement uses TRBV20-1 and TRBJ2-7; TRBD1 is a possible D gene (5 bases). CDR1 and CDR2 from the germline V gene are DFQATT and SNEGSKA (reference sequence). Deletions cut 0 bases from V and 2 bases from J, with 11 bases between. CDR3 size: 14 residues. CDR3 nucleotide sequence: TGCAGTGCTAGAGATGGGGCAGAAGCCTACGAGCAGTACTTC. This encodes CSARDGAEAYEQYF.

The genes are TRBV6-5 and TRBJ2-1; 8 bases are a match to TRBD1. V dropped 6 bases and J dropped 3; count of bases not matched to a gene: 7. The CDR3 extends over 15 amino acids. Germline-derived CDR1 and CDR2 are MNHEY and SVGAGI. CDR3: CASRLTTGVYNEQFF. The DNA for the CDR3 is TGTGCCAGCAGGTTAACGACAGGGGTCTACAATGAGCAGTTCTTC.

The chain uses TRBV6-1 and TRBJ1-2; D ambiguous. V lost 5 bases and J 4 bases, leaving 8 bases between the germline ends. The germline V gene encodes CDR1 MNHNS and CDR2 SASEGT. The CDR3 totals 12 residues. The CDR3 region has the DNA TGTGCCAGCAGTATCGACACCTATGGCTACACCTTC. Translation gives CASSIDTYGYTF.

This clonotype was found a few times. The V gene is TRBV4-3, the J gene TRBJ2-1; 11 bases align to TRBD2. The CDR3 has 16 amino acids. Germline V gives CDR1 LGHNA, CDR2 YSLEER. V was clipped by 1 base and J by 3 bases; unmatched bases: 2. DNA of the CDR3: TGCGCCAGCAGCCAAGGGGGACTAGCGGACTACAATGAGCAGTTCTTC. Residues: CASSQGGLADYNEQFF.

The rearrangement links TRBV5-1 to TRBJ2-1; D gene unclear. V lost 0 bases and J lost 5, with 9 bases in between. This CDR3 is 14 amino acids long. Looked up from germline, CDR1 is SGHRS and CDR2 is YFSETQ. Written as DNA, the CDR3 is TGCGCCAGCAGCTTGGGGCCAGCGAACAATGAGCAGTTCTTC. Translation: CASSLGPANNEQFF.

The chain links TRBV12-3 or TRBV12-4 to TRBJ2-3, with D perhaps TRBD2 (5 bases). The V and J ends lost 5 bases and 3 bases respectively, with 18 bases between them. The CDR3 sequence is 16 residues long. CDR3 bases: TGTGCCAGCAGTCCCGAGCGGAGAGGTAGGACAGATACGCAGTATTTT. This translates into CASSPERRGRTDTQYF.

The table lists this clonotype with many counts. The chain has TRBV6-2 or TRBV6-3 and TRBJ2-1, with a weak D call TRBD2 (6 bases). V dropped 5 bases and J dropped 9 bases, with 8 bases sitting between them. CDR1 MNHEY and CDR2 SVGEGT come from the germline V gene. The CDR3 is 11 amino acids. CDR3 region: CASSDGGEQFF. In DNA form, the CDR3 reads TGTGCCAGCAGTGACGGGGGTGAGCAGTTCTTC.

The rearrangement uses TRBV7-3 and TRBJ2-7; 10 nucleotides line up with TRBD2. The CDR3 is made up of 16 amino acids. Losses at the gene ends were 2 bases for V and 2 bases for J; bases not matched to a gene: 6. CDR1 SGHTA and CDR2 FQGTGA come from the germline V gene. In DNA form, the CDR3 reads TGTGCCAGCAGCTTATCGTGGCTAGCGGGGGCCTACGAGCAGTACTTC. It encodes CASSLSWLAGAYEQYF.

The CDR3 DNA reads as TGTGCCAGCAGCCACGGACAGGGGAAAAGAGAGACCCAGTACTTC. It specifies CASSHGQGKRETQYF. The J gene is TRBJ2-5, the V gene TRBV4-2; 9 bases line up with TRBD1. This CDR3 is built from 15 residues. With V trimmed by 3 bases and J by 4 bases, 6 bases remained unmatched. Germline CDR1 LGHNA, CDR2 YNFKEQ.

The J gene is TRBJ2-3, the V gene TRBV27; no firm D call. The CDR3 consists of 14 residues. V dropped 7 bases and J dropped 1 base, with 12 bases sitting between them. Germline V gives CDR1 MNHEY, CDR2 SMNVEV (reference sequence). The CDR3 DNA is TGTGCCAGCACCACCTTCGACGGCACAGATACGCAGTATTTT. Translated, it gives CASTTFDGTDTQYF.

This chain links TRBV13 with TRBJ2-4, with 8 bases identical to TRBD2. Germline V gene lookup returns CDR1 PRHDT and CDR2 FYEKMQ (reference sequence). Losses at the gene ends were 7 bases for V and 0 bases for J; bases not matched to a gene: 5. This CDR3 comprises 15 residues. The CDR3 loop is CASTQRGLAKNIQYF. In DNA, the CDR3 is TGTGCCAGCACACAGCGGGGGTTAGCCAAAAACATTCAGTACTTC.

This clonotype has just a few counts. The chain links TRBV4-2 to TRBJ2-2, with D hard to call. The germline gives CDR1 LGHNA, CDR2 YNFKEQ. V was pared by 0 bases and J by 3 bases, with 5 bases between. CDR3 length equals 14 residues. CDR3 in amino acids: CASSQDHYTGELFF. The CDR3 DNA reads TGTGCCAGCAGCCAAGATCACTACACCGGGGAGCTGTTTTTT.

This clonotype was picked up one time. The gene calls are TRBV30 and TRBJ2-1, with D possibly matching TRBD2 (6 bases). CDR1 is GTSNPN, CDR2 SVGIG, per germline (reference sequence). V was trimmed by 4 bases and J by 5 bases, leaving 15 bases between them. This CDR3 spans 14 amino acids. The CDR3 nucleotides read TGTGCCTGGACTTGGTGGGGGGATCACAATGAGCAGTTCTTC. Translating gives CAWTWWGDHNEQFF.